The sequence of this T cell receptor (beta chain) was determined in a study of cytomegalovirus exposure and HLA in healthy donors. As to this clone: Its antigen is not identified.

Primers: 60 Vbeta forward and 13 Jbeta reverse. Only in-frame clones appear in the TCRdb table, and some are missing; sequencing was by immunoSEQ multiplex PCR. This sample's table reports tens of thousands of clones. Study conclusions and caveats: In a later analysis, the majority of CMV-associated beta chains seemingly showed HLA restriction. It was confirmed in vitro that a few of the CMV-associated chains were specific for CMV antigens.

CDR3 size: 12 residues. Trimming removed 3 bases from V and 4 bases from J, with 6 bases in between. The germline V gene encodes CDR1 MNHNS and CDR2 SASEGT. This TCR derives from a female donor in good health and CMV-seropositive. Sequences were obtained from PBMCs. J is TRBJ1-1 and V is TRBV6-1; D not resolved. The CDR3 loop is CASSEYGTEAFF. The CDR3 nucleotides are TGTGCCAGCAGTGAGTACGGCACTGAAGCTTTCTTT.